This T cell receptor beta chain was observed in a study of blood T cell repertoires in COVID-19. Study at large: In each case, the material was cDNA or gDNA derived from T cells, B-cell-depleted T cells, or PBMCs.

Cohorts were based on clinical histories the participants reported. In the original workflow: Reference gene primers were amplified, and this amplification served to estimate nucleated cell counts. Here immunoSEQ multiplex PCR was the method, and the copy in TCRdb shows in-frame clones only, minus some. V, J and clone size are taken as reported in that table, and D and trimming were inferred from the DNA itself. The table includes about 250,000 clones, roughly 91% detected once. The source is a woman in her 30s with acute COVID-19. Sequences were obtained from PBMCs or T cells enriched from blood (not recorded which).

The CDR3 DNA is TGTGCCAGCAGCTGGGGTCGGGGGTCTGGAGATACGCAGTATTTT. It translates to CASSWGRGSGDTQYF. The V gene is TRBV7-3, the J gene TRBJ2-3; a possible D gene is TRBD2 (6 bases). In germline, CDR1 is SGHTA, CDR2 FQGTGA. The CDR3 has 15 amino acids. V was pared by 4 bases and J by 5 bases, with 16 bases between.